Listed below are T cell receptor beta chains from one sample, sequenced in a study of PD-1 blockade in classical Hodgkin lymphoma. Assay: immunoSEQ multiplex PCR; the TCRdb copy retains only in-frame clones and omits some. In the table there are under 30,000 clones, around 84% of which are singletons. The sample consisted of peripheral blood mononuclear cells (PBMCs), taken before the fourth cycle of nivolumab. All receptors come from a human donor with classical Hodgkin lymphoma. Both conserved end residues are part of each CDR3.

v_call,j_call,cdr3_aa
TRBV6-5,TRBJ2-7,CASRDAYEQYF
TRBV6-1,TRBJ2-7,CASSGLAGAYEQYF
TRBV2,TRBJ1-1,CASRAFSNTEAFF
TRBV5-1,TRBJ1-4,CASSPRTGSEKLFF
TRBV5-1,TRBJ2-7,CASRMGTGLYEQYF
TRBV28,TRBJ1-5,CASSFKSWLNNQPQHF
TRBV18,TRBJ1-2,CASSPGYGYTF
TRBV7-9,TRBJ1-1,CASSLGTGVDTEAFF
TRBV6-5,TRBJ1-1,CASRWTQNTEAFF
TRBV11-3,TRBJ1-2,CASSDRDNGYTF
TRBV5-1,TRBJ1-6,CASSLEGMAYNSPLHF
TRBV7-2,TRBJ1-1,CASSSWRSTEAFF
TRBV15,TRBJ1-5,CATSTGRTGRDNQPQHF
TRBV19,TRBJ2-1,CASSGLAGGYNEQFF
TRBV2,TRBJ1-5,CASRDRVGNQPQHF
TRBV10-3,TRBJ1-1,CAISSGTEAFF
TRBV7-2,TRBJ1-2,CASSLVSDRPSSGYTF
TRBV11-1,TRBJ2-7,CASSALGVLGRSYEQYF
TRBV7-9,TRBJ2-7,CASSHPGGTGGYEQYF
TRBV19,TRBJ1-5,CASSIDSWYSNQPQHF
TRBV2,TRBJ1-1,CASRGGGTEAFF
TRBV10-1,TRBJ1-2,CASSPGTPYGYTF
TRBV7-8,TRBJ2-7,CASTIRGGEQYF
TRBV19,TRBJ1-5,CASSAVGSNQPQHF
TRBV7-9,TRBJ2-3,CASSLDSSTDTQYF
TRBV6-5,TRBJ2-5,CASSYGETQYF
TRBV7-1,TRBJ2-6,CASSKKYRGQSRANVLTF
TRBV5-1,TRBJ1-1,CASSLAGARTAEAFF
TRBV2,TRBJ1-2,CASIEGIGRVNYGYTF
TRBV5-8,TRBJ2-3,CASSLVGQGGTDTQYF
TRBV14,TRBJ1-2,CASSQGIANYGYTF
TRBV9,TRBJ2-3,CASSSRDGPSTDTQYF
TRBV7-9,TRBJ1-5,CASSLDREEQPQHF
TRBV5-6,TRBJ2-7,CASRRAGVGLHEQYF
TRBV29-1,TRBJ2-6,CSVWDSGANVLTF